This is a list of T cell receptor beta chains from one sample in a study of T cell responses to AZD1222 COVID-19 vaccine. Profiled with immunoSEQ multiplex PCR; TCRdb holds only in-frame clones, not every one. Counted here are roughly 130,000 clones, around nine tenths occurring once; the ten biggest clones make up about 2.7%. This specimen was peripheral blood, taken on day 0 of AZD1222 vaccination. Source of these receptors: an adult in good health. CDR3s include the opening cysteine and the closing phenylalanine or tryptophan. Fields, in order: J gene, V gene, clone size, D gene, CDR3 DNA, CDR3 protein. D genes are given only for firm matches. Only some rows state a clone size, as once, few, many or a class for expanded clones.

j_call: TRBJ1-5
v_call: TRBV2
clone_size: -
d_call: -
cdr3_nt: TGTGCCAGCAGTGCCCAGGGTACGGGTCAGCCCCAGCATTTT
cdr3_aa: CASSAQGTGQPQHF

j_call: TRBJ2-7
v_call: TRBV27
clone_size: -
d_call: TRBD2
cdr3_nt: TGTGCCAGCAGTCCCGGACTAGCCGAGCAGTACTTC
cdr3_aa: CASSPGLAEQYF

j_call: TRBJ1-5
v_call: TRBV7-8
clone_size: -
d_call: -
cdr3_nt: TGTGCCAGCAGCACCAGACCCTATCAGCCCCAGCATTTT
cdr3_aa: CASSTRPYQPQHF

j_call: TRBJ1-5
v_call: TRBV5-1
clone_size: -
d_call: -
cdr3_nt: TGCGCCAGCAGCTTGGGGAACAGGGACGAGCCCCAGCATTTT
cdr3_aa: CASSLGNRDEPQHF

j_call: TRBJ1-1
v_call: TRBV7-6
clone_size: -
d_call: TRBD1
cdr3_nt: TGTGCCAGCAGCGCCTACAGGGGAGGAGGGACTGAAGCTTTCTTT
cdr3_aa: CASSAYRGGGTEAFF

j_call: TRBJ1-5
v_call: TRBV3-1/TRBV3-2
clone_size: -
d_call: -
cdr3_nt: TGTGCCAGCAGCCAAGGCGATCAGCCCCAGCATTTT
cdr3_aa: CASSQGDQPQHF

j_call: TRBJ2-2
v_call: TRBV5-4
clone_size: -
d_call: -
cdr3_nt: TGTGCCAGCAGCTTAAAACACAACACCGGGGAGCTGTTTTTT
cdr3_aa: CASSLKHNTGELFF

j_call: TRBJ2-2
v_call: TRBV5-1
clone_size: -
d_call: -
cdr3_nt: TGCGCCAGCAGCATCCAGGGGGGTCCCGGGGAGCTGTTTTTT
cdr3_aa: CASSIQGGPGELFF

j_call: TRBJ2-5
v_call: TRBV21-1
clone_size: -
d_call: -
cdr3_nt: TGTGCCAGCAGTTCGCAGGGACTAGCGGGAGAGTACAGTAACCAAGAGACCCAGTACTTC
cdr3_aa: CASSSQGLAGEYSNQETQYF

j_call: TRBJ2-5
v_call: TRBV6-5
clone_size: -
d_call: -
cdr3_nt: TGTGCCAGCAAAGATGGAGAGACCCAGTACTTC
cdr3_aa: CASKDGETQYF

j_call: TRBJ2-2
v_call: TRBV6-2/TRBV6-3
clone_size: -
d_call: TRBD2
cdr3_nt: TGTGCCAGCAGTTACAGACTAGCGGGAGGGACGAACACCGGGGAGCTGTTTTTT
cdr3_aa: CASSYRLAGGTNTGELFF

j_call: TRBJ1-5
v_call: TRBV30
clone_size: -
d_call: -
cdr3_nt: TGTGCCTGGAGTGGGGGTAGAAATCAGCCCCAGCATTTT
cdr3_aa: CAWSGGRNQPQHF

j_call: TRBJ1-1
v_call: TRBV5-1
clone_size: -
d_call: TRBD1
cdr3_nt: TGCGCCAGCAGCTTGGAGGCGACAGGGGGTGTTGGCGCTGAAGCTTTCTTT
cdr3_aa: CASSLEATGGVGAEAFF

j_call: TRBJ2-1
v_call: TRBV25-1
clone_size: -
d_call: -
cdr3_nt: TGTGCCAGCAGTGAGCGCAGGTTGGATGAGCAGTTCTTC
cdr3_aa: CASSERRLDEQFF

j_call: TRBJ1-5
v_call: TRBV18
clone_size: -
d_call: -
cdr3_nt: TGTGCCAGCTCACCAGGGGGCAATCAGCCCCAGCATTTT
cdr3_aa: CASSPGGNQPQHF

j_call: TRBJ2-1
v_call: TRBV27
clone_size: -
d_call: -
cdr3_nt: TGTGCCAGCAGAGACGGTGCCGGGGCCCAGGTCTACAATGAGCAGTTCTTC
cdr3_aa: CASRDGAGAQVYNEQFF

j_call: TRBJ1-6
v_call: TRBV27
clone_size: -
d_call: -
cdr3_nt: TGTGCCAGCAGTTTAGCAGGCCTTAATTCACCCCTCCACTTT
cdr3_aa: CASSLAGLNSPLHF

j_call: TRBJ1-2
v_call: TRBV21-1
clone_size: -
d_call: -
cdr3_nt: TGTGCCAGCAGCAAGACAGGGCTTACGTATTTATCGGCTGGCTACACCTTC
cdr3_aa: CASSKTGLTYLSAGYTF

j_call: TRBJ1-3
v_call: TRBV19
clone_size: -
d_call: TRBD1
cdr3_nt: TGTGCCAGTTACAGGGGGCCAGGAAACACCATATATTTT
cdr3_aa: CASYRGPGNTIYF

j_call: TRBJ1-6
v_call: TRBV1
clone_size: -
d_call: -
cdr3_nt: TGCACCAGCAGCCGCGGACCCCTCCACTTT
cdr3_aa: CTSSRGPLHF

j_call: TRBJ2-5
v_call: TRBV4-2
clone_size: -
d_call: TRBD2
cdr3_nt: TGTGCCAGCAGCCAAGCCGCCCGGGACTATGAAGCAGAGACCCAGTACTTC
cdr3_aa: CASSQAARDYEAETQYF

j_call: TRBJ2-6
v_call: TRBV3-1/TRBV3-2
clone_size: -
d_call: -
cdr3_nt: TGTGCCAGCACCACCCCCGGGGCCAACGTCCTGACTTTC
cdr3_aa: CASTTPGANVLTF

j_call: TRBJ2-4
v_call: TRBV13
clone_size: -
d_call: -
cdr3_nt: TGTGCCAGCAGCCCGACAGCCGCCAAAAACATTCAGTACTTC
cdr3_aa: CASSPTAAKNIQYF

j_call: TRBJ2-1
v_call: TRBV2
clone_size: -
d_call: -
cdr3_nt: TGTGCCAGCAGTGGCCGAGCCAGCAATGAGCAGTTCTTC
cdr3_aa: CASSGRASNEQFF

j_call: TRBJ2-3
v_call: TRBV15
clone_size: -
d_call: TRBD2
cdr3_nt: TGTGCCACCAACGCGGGAGAGGGGCACGGTACGCAGTATTTT
cdr3_aa: CATNAGEGHGTQYF

j_call: TRBJ1-3
v_call: TRBV7-2
clone_size: -
d_call: -
cdr3_nt: TGTGCCAGCAGCTTCACAGGGTATTCTGGAAACACCATATATTTT
cdr3_aa: CASSFTGYSGNTIYF

j_call: TRBJ2-7
v_call: TRBV5-5
clone_size: -
d_call: -
cdr3_nt: TGTGCCAGCAGCAAGGGACTGACAGAGAATTCCTACGAGCAGTACTTC
cdr3_aa: CASSKGLTENSYEQYF

j_call: TRBJ1-4
v_call: TRBV5-6
clone_size: -
d_call: TRBD1
cdr3_nt: TGTGCCAGCAGCTTGGTAGGGGGCGAAAAACTGTTTTTT
cdr3_aa: CASSLVGGEKLFF

j_call: TRBJ2-1
v_call: TRBV5-1
clone_size: -
d_call: -
cdr3_nt: TGCGCCAGCAGCTTGGCCAGTTTCAACAATGAGCAGTTCTTC
cdr3_aa: CASSLASFNNEQFF

j_call: TRBJ2-7
v_call: TRBV5-1
clone_size: once
d_call: TRBD2
cdr3_nt: TGCGCCAGCAGCTTCCCTAGCGGGAGGGACGAGCAGTACTTC
cdr3_aa: CASSFPSGRDEQYF

j_call: TRBJ1-5
v_call: TRBV27
clone_size: -
d_call: TRBD1
cdr3_nt: TGTGCCAGCAGTTTACTTGGGACAGGGGGCGTTTATGGCAATCAGCCCCAGCATTTT
cdr3_aa: CASSLLGTGGVYGNQPQHF

j_call: TRBJ1-5
v_call: TRBV6-1
clone_size: -
d_call: -
cdr3_nt: TGTGCCAGCAGTGAAGGAGGGAACGACCAGCCCCAGCATTTT
cdr3_aa: CASSEGGNDQPQHF

j_call: TRBJ1-5
v_call: TRBV19
clone_size: few
d_call: -
cdr3_nt: TGTGCCAGTACCCCTACCCCACCCAGGGGCGCGGGTCAGCCCCAGCATTTT
cdr3_aa: CASTPTPPRGAGQPQHF

j_call: TRBJ1-1
v_call: TRBV29-1
clone_size: -
d_call: TRBD1
cdr3_nt: TGCAGCGTTGGGGGAGTTCGGGACAGCGTGAACACTGAAGCTTTCTTT
cdr3_aa: CSVGGVRDSVNTEAFF

j_call: TRBJ1-6
v_call: TRBV13
clone_size: -
d_call: -
cdr3_nt: TGTGCCAGCAGCTTAGGCCTGCCTGCACCCCTCCACTTT
cdr3_aa: CASSLGLPAPLHF

j_call: TRBJ2-7
v_call: TRBV19
clone_size: once
d_call: TRBD1
cdr3_nt: TGTGCCAGTAGACGACAGGGGGTCGGCGAGCAGTACTTC
cdr3_aa: CASRRQGVGEQYF

j_call: TRBJ1-4
v_call: TRBV20-1
clone_size: -
d_call: -
cdr3_nt: TGCAGTTCGACAAACGATGAAAAACTGTTTTTT
cdr3_aa: CSSTNDEKLFF

j_call: TRBJ2-2
v_call: TRBV28
clone_size: -
d_call: -
cdr3_nt: TGTGCCAGCAGTTTAGCGATAGCGAACACCGGGGAGCTGTTTTTT
cdr3_aa: CASSLAIANTGELFF

j_call: TRBJ2-1
v_call: TRBV5-1
clone_size: -
d_call: TRBD2
cdr3_nt: TGCGCCAGCAGCTCCGGGACTAGCGACAATGAGCAGTTCTTC
cdr3_aa: CASSSGTSDNEQFF

j_call: TRBJ1-2
v_call: TRBV20-1
clone_size: -
d_call: -
cdr3_nt: TGCAGTGCTAGAGGCCCGGTCAGTGCCTTC
cdr3_aa: CSARGPVSAF

j_call: TRBJ2-7
v_call: TRBV5-5
clone_size: -
d_call: -
cdr3_nt: TGTGCCAGCAGCCCACCCAGCCCCGAGCAGTACTTC
cdr3_aa: CASSPPSPEQYF

j_call: TRBJ1-1
v_call: TRBV10-1
clone_size: -
d_call: -
cdr3_nt: TGCGCCAGCAGTGGACAGTTGAACACTGAAGCTTTCTTT
cdr3_aa: CASSGQLNTEAFF

j_call: TRBJ1-1
v_call: TRBV5-6
clone_size: -
d_call: TRBD1
cdr3_nt: TGTGCCAGCAGCGGGACAGGGGAAGCTTTCTTT
cdr3_aa: CASSGTGEAFF

j_call: TRBJ1-2
v_call: TRBV12-3/TRBV12-4
clone_size: -
d_call: -
cdr3_nt: TGTGCCAGCAGTTTACCAGGGAACTATGGCTACACCTTC
cdr3_aa: CASSLPGNYGYTF

j_call: TRBJ2-5
v_call: TRBV7-9
clone_size: -
d_call: -
cdr3_nt: TGTGCCAGCTCCCTCCGGACGAAAGAGACCCAGTACTTC
cdr3_aa: CASSLRTKETQYF